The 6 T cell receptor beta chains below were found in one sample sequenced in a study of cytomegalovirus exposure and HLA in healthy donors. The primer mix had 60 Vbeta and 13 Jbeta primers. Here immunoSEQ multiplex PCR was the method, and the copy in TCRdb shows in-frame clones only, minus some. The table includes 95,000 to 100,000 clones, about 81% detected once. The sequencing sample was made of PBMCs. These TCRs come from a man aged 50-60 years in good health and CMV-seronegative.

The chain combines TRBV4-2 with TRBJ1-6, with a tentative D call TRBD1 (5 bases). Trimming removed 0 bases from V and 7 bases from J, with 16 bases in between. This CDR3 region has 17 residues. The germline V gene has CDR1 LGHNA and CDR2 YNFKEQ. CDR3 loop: CASSQDGARMSNSPLHF. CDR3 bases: TGTGCCAGCAGCCAAGATGGGGCCAGAATGTCAAATTCACCCCTCCACTTT.

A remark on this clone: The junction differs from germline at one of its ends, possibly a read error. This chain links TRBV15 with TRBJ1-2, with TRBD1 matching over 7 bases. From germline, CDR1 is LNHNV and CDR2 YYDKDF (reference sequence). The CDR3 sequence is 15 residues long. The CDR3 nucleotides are TGTGCCACCAGAAGAGGACAGGAGCCTAACTATGGCTACACCTTC. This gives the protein CATRRGQEPNYGYTF.

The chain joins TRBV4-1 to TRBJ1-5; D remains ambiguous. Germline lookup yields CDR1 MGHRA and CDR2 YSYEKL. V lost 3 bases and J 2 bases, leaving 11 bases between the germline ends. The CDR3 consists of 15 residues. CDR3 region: CASSQFGEGNQPQHF. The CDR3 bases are TGCGCCAGCAGCCAGTTTGGGGAGGGCAATCAGCCCCAGCATTTT.

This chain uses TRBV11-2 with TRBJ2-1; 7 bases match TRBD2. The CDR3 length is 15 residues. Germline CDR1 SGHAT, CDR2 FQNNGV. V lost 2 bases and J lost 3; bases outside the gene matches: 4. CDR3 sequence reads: CASSLTGGSYNEQFF. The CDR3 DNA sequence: TGTGCCAGCAGCTTAACGGGCGGGAGCTACAATGAGCAGTTCTTC.

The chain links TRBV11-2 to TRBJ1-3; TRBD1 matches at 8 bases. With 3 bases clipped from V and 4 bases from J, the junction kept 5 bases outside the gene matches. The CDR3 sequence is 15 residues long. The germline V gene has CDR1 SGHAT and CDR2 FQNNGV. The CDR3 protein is CASSLDRVAGNTIYF. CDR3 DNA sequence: TGTGCCAGCAGCTTGGACAGGGTCGCGGGAAACACCATATATTTT.

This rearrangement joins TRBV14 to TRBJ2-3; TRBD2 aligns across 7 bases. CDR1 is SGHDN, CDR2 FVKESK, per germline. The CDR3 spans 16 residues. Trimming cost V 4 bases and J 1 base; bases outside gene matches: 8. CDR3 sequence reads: CASSRRGGGRTDTQYF. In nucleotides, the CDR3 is TGTGCCAGCAGCCGCCGTGGGGGGGGTCGCACAGATACGCAGTATTTT.